This note documents a single T cell receptor beta chain sequence. It has no known antigen specificity. The junction and the germline gene differ at one end; a read error may be behind it. The library was made by RT-PCR. The sample was run on an Illumina HiSeq 2500. In-frame beta chains were kept once TCRdb had trimmed the public reads at Q25 with fastp and called clones with MiXCR. Identical CDR3 proteins give one entry, which carries the most common genes and DNA. For this sample there are some 850,000 distinct CDR3 sequences; around a sixth appear just once. The top ten constitute around 9.9% of the sample. This sample was included in a study of response to subunit inactivated influenza vaccine (dated by TCRdb to between 2017 and 2018). Looking at the study overall: To follow how T cells responded to a trivalent subunit inactivated influenza vaccine, the researchers relied on deep quantitative profiling of the T cell receptor repertoire. Results the study describes overall, beyond this receptor: The authors suggested that each seasonal influenza vaccination may recruit only a limited number of new T cells.

Reading from cysteine to phenylalanine, the CDR3 counts 15 amino acids. Only the CDR3 region is kept as DNA, spanning 45 bases read in frame from base 1. Based on the germline V gene, the CDR1 and CDR2 sequences are MDHEN and SYDVKM. Source: PBMCs from blood, taken about 5 days after vaccination. The chain is made from TRBV28 and TRBJ1-1, with 7 bases aligning to TRBD1. This TCR was sampled from a man between 50 and 59 years old who received an inactivated influenza vaccine. Donor details come from another sample of the same person, matched by shared clones. CDR3 reads: CASSSQGGLNPEAFF. The DNA is as follows: TGTGCCAGCAGTTCCCAGGGGGGGTTGAACCCTGAAGCTTTCTTT.